This T cell receptor (beta chain) stems from a study of cytomegalovirus exposure and HLA in healthy donors. Study observations and caveats: In a later analysis, DRB1 alleles had the most associated TCRs; HLA-C alleles the fewest.

The germline V gene has CDR1 LNHNV and CDR2 YYDKDF (reference sequence). V shed 4 bases and J shed 7 bases, with 23 bases lying between them. The CDR3 is made up of 17 amino acids. PCR was performed using 60 Vbeta and 13 Jbeta primers. The assay was immunoSEQ multiplex PCR, and TCRdb's table has in-frame clones only and misses some. The top ten clones hold about 1.6% of a sample with about 140,000 clones, 75% to 80% of them seen once. On this clone: What it binds is not known.

This receptor was taken from a female donor in good health and CMV-seronegative. The chain joins TRBV15 to TRBJ1-5; tentatively, D is TRBD1 (5 bases). Sample: PBMCs. CDR3 DNA sequence: TGTGCCACCAGCACTAGCGGGGCTACGGAGGATGCCCAGCCCCAGCATTTT. This sequence encodes CATSTSGATEDAQPQHF.